This T cell receptor (beta chain) comes out of a study of shared T cell receptors in the human thymus (dated by TCRdb to 2020 to 2022). Looking at the study overall: The study investigated the way shared, self-reactive T-cell receptor alpha chains are produced in the human thymus.

This clone showed up just a few times. It lacks a known antigen. No base quality values were provided; no much bigger clone lies one nucleotide off. The method behind the library was the immunoSEQ multiplex PCR assay. Not all clones reach the TCRdb copy of this immuneACCESS table, which keeps in-frame sequences only. Checked studies attribute under half of the gap to unresolved V genes and leave the rest unexplained. Across this sample there are roughly 700,000 clones, with approximately 90% seen only once. The leading ten clones occupy about 0.01% of the sample. As encoded in the germline V gene, CDR1 is LGHNT while CDR2 is FRNRAP. Between the V and J ends, shortened by 8 bases and 3 bases respectively, the junction contains 14 bases. The CDR3, from cysteine to phenylalanine, totals 13 residues. Of the read, only the CDR3 DNA is kept; its 39 bases are in frame from base 1. These records were also assigned to another study, of human thymus T cells. In that second paper, the authors write: In Finland, the donors were immunologically healthy infants who were having open corrective cardiac surgery for congenital heart defects. Thymus tissue was obtained as surgical resects removed during corrective cardiac surgery. V and J gene segment usage appeared biased in both thymic and peripheral blood repertoires. According to the related research, thymic TCR repertoires were highly overlapping among unrelated individuals. TCR alpha and beta repertoires from seven to nine infant thymus samples and a few related peripheral blood samples were characterized in the study. Donor ages ranging from 7 to 244 days were recorded, and several male and a couple of female infants were included in the cohort. Thymocytes were freed from the tissue by mechanical means and kept at -70 degrees C as pellets of roughly 8.5-31 million cells. Genomic DNA was extracted from frozen cell pellets with a QIAsymphony instrument. The immunoSEQ multiplex PCR assay was used to amplify the TCRB and TCRAD loci from a standardized quantity of quality-controlled genomic DNA. The amplicons covered the V(D)J region and were long enough to include the CDR3 and to identify the V and J genes. The commercial immunoSEQ service was used to sequence amplicons on an Illumina platform. Primer bias and sequencing errors were corrected as previously described, and TCRAD and TCRB definitions were based on the IMGT database. Analysis of the repertoires was done with immunoSEQ Analyzer 3.0 and VDJTools and included basic statistics, V/J segment usage, diversity estimates, rarefaction and pairwise overlap. To estimate diversity, the Chao1, ChaoE, Efron-Thisted, Shannon and inverse Simpson indices were applied, and diversity was also estimated on datasets down-sampled to the smallest sample. Repertoire overlap used strict matching of CDR3 nucleotide sequence, V gene and J gene, with Jaccard-based multidimensional scaling clustering. On average, thymus samples gave 750,000 to 1,000,000 unique TCRB clonotypes, whereas blood samples gave about 84,000.

The clonotype originates from a boy less than two years old with a congenital heart defect. Donor details come from another sample of the same person, matched by shared clones. Recombination connected TRBV12-5 to TRBJ2-7; the D gene cannot be resolved reliably. Input material: thymocytes. The CDR3 protein sequence reads: CASQVQQDYEQYF. The sequenced DNA is TGTGCTAGTCAAGTCCAGCAGGACTACGAGCAGTACTTC. Full variable domain (CDR3 extended with the reference TRBV12-5 and TRBJ2-7 proteins): DARVTQTPRHKVTEMGQEVTMRCQPILGHNTVFWYRQTMMQGLELLAYFRNRAPLDDSGMPKDRFSAEMPDATLATLKIQPSEPRDSAVYFCASQVQQDYEQYFGPGTRLTVT.